Presented here are 17 T cell receptor beta chains from one specimen sequenced in a study of blood T cell repertoires in COVID-19. Sequencing was performed with immunoSEQ multiplex PCR; in TCRdb, only in-frame clones are kept and a portion is missing. Of approximately 90,000 clones listed, roughly three quarters are singletons. Sample: peripheral blood. The receptors here all came from a human donor in a cohort sampled during active COVID-19.

The chain carries TRBV7-8 and TRBJ1-4; no definite D call. Germline CDR1 is SGHVS and CDR2 is FQNEAQ. The CDR3 loop spans 12 amino acids. Between the trimmed V and J ends, which lost 5 bases and 7 bases, there was a span of 8 bases. The CDR3 DNA is TGTGCCAGCAGCCGAAACGGTGAAAAACTGTTTTTT. This gives the protein CASSRNGEKLFF. Filled out from reference TRBV7-8 and TRBJ1-4, the complete variable domain reads GAGVSQSPRYKVAKRGQDVALRCDPISGHVSLFWYQQALGQGPEFLTYFQNEAQLDKSGLPSDRFFAERPEGSVSTLKIQRTQQEDSAVYLCASSRNGEKLFFGSGTQLSVL.

The J gene is TRBJ2-1, the V gene TRBV7-3; the match to TRBD1 covers 8 bases. Germline V lookup: CDR1 SGHTA, CDR2 FQGTGA. CDR3 length: 13 residues. V lost 4 bases to trimming and J lost 12 bases; unmatched junction nucleotides: 8. As DNA, the CDR3 is TGTGCCAGCAGCTCCCCCTCCGACAGGGGGCAGTTCTTC. Its translation: CASSSPSDRGQFF.

This clone has only one observation. The chain carries TRBV24-1 and TRBJ1-1, with TRBD1 as a possible D gene (5 bases). V lost 4 bases and J 1 base, leaving 9 bases between the germline ends. The CDR3 consists of 14 residues. Germline V gene sequence: CDR1 KGHDR, CDR2 SFDVKD. CDR3 DNA: TGTGCCACCAGTGACGGGGGGGGGAACACTGAAGCTTTCTTT. The encoded protein is CATSDGGGNTEAFF.

V gene TRBV20-1 combines with J gene TRBJ1-2, with a possible D match to TRBD1 (5 bases). The CDR3 has 11 residues. V was cut by 3 bases and J by 8 bases, with 10 bases left in between. Per the germline V gene, CDR1 is DFQATT and CDR2 is SNEGSKA (reference sequence). The CDR3 region is CSASGGVGYTF. CDR3 bases: TGCAGTGCTAGTGGGGGGGTCGGCTACACCTTC.

The V gene is TRBV5-8, the J gene TRBJ1-2; D gene ambiguous. The germline V gene encodes CDR1 SGHTS and CDR2 YDEGEE. CDR3 length: 12 residues. V lost 2 bases and J lost 8, with 10 bases in between. CDR3 DNA sequence: TGTGCCAGCAGCTTTGGCGTGGGCGGCTACACCTTC. Residues: CASSFGVGGYTF.

This clone was recorded a few times. This chain connects TRBV12-3 or TRBV12-4 to TRBJ2-2; D is ambiguous. Between the trimmed V and J ends, which lost 7 bases and 4 bases, there was a span of 7 bases. The CDR3 length is 12 residues. CDR3 bases: TGTGCCAGCATCAGAACCACCGGGGAGCTGTTTTTT. Protein: CASIRTTGELFF.

The chain recombines TRBV28 with TRBJ2-1; 10 bases align to TRBD2. CDR3 length equals 13 residues. Trimming removed 2 bases from V and 9 bases from J; junction bases left unmatched: 1. Germline V gives CDR1 MDHEN, CDR2 SYDVKM. DNA for the CDR3: TGTGCCAGCAGTTTAACTAGCGGGACTGAGCAGTTCTTC. This codes for CASSLTSGTEQFF. The complete variable domain, with remaining parts taken from reference TRBV28 and TRBJ2-1, reads DVKVTQSSRYLVKRTGEKVFLECVQDMDHENMFWYRQDPGLGLRLIYFSYDVKMKEKGDIPEGYSVSREKKERFSLILESASTNQTSMYLCASSLTSGTEQFFGPGTRLTVL.

The rearrangement joins TRBV6-4 to TRBJ2-1, with a possible D match to TRBD2 (6 bases). The germline gives CDR1 MRHNA, CDR2 SNTAGT. The CDR3 is made up of 13 amino acids. Trimming removed 3 bases from V and 10 bases from J, with 13 bases in between. CDR3 sequence: CASSERAEGEQFF. DNA for the CDR3: TGTGCCAGCAGTGAACGAGCGGAGGGAGAGCAGTTCTTC.

The chain is built from TRBV2 and TRBJ2-5; a weak D match, TRBD2 (5 bases). Germline V gene sequence: CDR1 SNHLY, CDR2 FYNNEI. Trimming shortened V by 8 bases and J by 5 bases, and 12 bases separated the two germline ends. The CDR3 has 12 amino acids. CDR3 DNA sequence: TGTGCCAGCGCCAAACCGGGGGAGACCCAGTACTTC. Translating gives CASAKPGETQYF.

The chain is built from TRBV11-2 and TRBJ1-2, with D maybe TRBD1 (6 bases). CDR3 length: 14 residues. Trimming stripped 1 base from V and 6 bases from J, with 12 bases between. Germline V gene data show CDR1 as SGHAT and CDR2 as FQNNGV. CDR3 nucleotide sequence: TGTGCCAGCAGCTTAGCTTCCAGGGGTAATGGCTACACCTTC. Its translation: CASSLASRGNGYTF.

V usage is TRBV3-1 (or the pseudogene TRBV3-2) and J usage is TRBJ2-3, with 8 bases aligning to TRBD1. V lost 4 bases and J lost 2; bases outside the gene matches: 11. The length of the CDR3 is 17 residues. Germline CDR1 is LGHDT and CDR2 is YNNKEL (reference sequence). For the CDR3, the DNA is TGTGCCAGCAGCCGATGGACAGGGAGTGGCACCACAGATACGCAGTATTTT. This translates into CASSRWTGSGTTDTQYF.

This chain links TRBV6-2 or TRBV6-3 with TRBJ2-3, with TRBD2 identical over 13 bases. Unmatched junction bases numbered 9, after V lost 5 bases and J lost 4 bases. Germline CDR1 is MNHEY and CDR2 is SVGEGT. The CDR3 loop spans 17 amino acids. Written as DNA, the CDR3 is TGTGCCAGCAGTACTTTACGGACTAGCGGGAGCCCAGATACGCAGTATTTT. This sequence encodes CASSTLRTSGSPDTQYF.

The chain is built from TRBV24-1 and TRBJ2-2, with 9 bases fitting TRBD2. V lost 3 bases, J lost 8 bases, and 6 bases stayed unmatched. Germline assignment: CDR1 KGHDR and CDR2 SFDVKD. The CDR3 covers 15 residues. The CDR3: CATSDTLAGSGELFF. The CDR3 nucleotides are TGTGCCACCAGTGATACCCTAGCGGGAAGTGGGGAGCTGTTTTTT.

This chain links TRBV4-1 with TRBJ2-3, with 7 bases matching TRBD2. J gave up 0 bases and V 2 bases, and 11 bases lay outside the gene matches. CDR3 length equals 18 residues. Germline CDR1 is MGHRA and CDR2 is YSYEKL. The DNA for the CDR3 is TGCGCCAGCAGCCAAAGGCGCGGGGAGGGGTCTAGCACAGATACGCAGTATTTT. This sequence encodes CASSQRRGEGSSTDTQYF.

On this clone itself: The identical CDR3 is also encoded by other nucleotide sequences in the sample. This sequence joins TRBV7-8 and TRBJ1-2; the D is unclear. The CDR3 has 13 residues. V lost 5 bases to trimming and J lost 8 bases, with 15 bases between them. The germline V gene encodes CDR1 SGHVS and CDR2 FQNEAQ. CDR3 loop: CASSPGQLGGYTF. In DNA, the CDR3 is TGTGCCAGCAGCCCTGGCCAACTAGGGGGCTACACCTTC.

The chain combines TRBV2 with TRBJ1-4; D call uncertain. The V end was cut by 6 bases, the J end by 7 bases, with 12 bases between. The germline V gene encodes CDR1 SNHLY and CDR2 FYNNEI. The CDR3 runs 13 residues. The CDR3 is CASRTTGGEKLFF. The CDR3, as DNA: TGTGCCAGCAGGACCACCGGAGGTGAAAAACTGTTTTTT.

V is TRBV10-3 and J is TRBJ2-7; D ambiguous. CDR3 size: 15 residues. Germline V lookup: CDR1 ENHRY, CDR2 SYGVKD. Trimming removed 3 bases from V and 1 base from J, with 13 bases in between. The CDR3 loop is CAISDAVAWSYEQYF. CDR3 in DNA: TGTGCCATCAGTGATGCGGTAGCTTGGTCCTACGAGCAGTACTTC.